This T cell receptor beta chain was recovered during a study of blood T cells in healthy people across ages (dated by TCRdb to 2015 to 2017). Regarding the research as a whole: In model experiments, roughly one uniquely barcoded TCR beta cDNA molecule per two T cells was captured by template switching. To track age-related changes in TCR beta repertoire diversity, the study relied on deep sequencing normalized with unique cDNA molecular identifiers. Four age groups were formed from the donors: young (average roughly 15 years), middle-aged (just under 40), aged (around 62) and long-lived (approximately 78). Donors of different ages were randomly distributed across sequencing lanes to avoid experimental bias. For two donors (one aged 18 to 30 and one aged 80 or older), the study analyzed two additional independent replicas of 1 million unique cDNA reads from the same blood draw. On the study overall, not on this receptor specifically: There was a strong correlation between observed TCR beta diversity and the percentage of naive T cells measured by flow cytometry. Compared with the aged group, more naive CD4+ T cells, fewer expanded clones and increased TCR diversity were shown by the long-lived group, suggesting age selection. Estimates of total diversity based on one million sequenced T cells were considered lower bounds and underestimates. Because the CMV infection status of the donors was unknown, age-related changes in expanded clonotypes may potentially have been confounded. Observed TCR beta diversity per million T cells fell roughly linearly with age, and a significant reduction was already apparent by age roughly 40. Because profiling used bulk unsorted PBMCs, naive and antigen-experienced compartments could not be compared conclusively.

In its sample, this clonotype was seen a few times. The antigen it binds to is not known. No much larger clone exists at a distance of one base, and base qualities are not known. Donors were about 36 systemically healthy Caucasian individuals from Russia aged roughly 6 to 90 years. Each donor gave ten milliliters of peripheral blood, drawn into EDTA-treated Vacutainer tubes. Ficoll-Paque density-gradient centrifugation was used to isolate PBMCs, with at least 6.5 million per sample. Total RNA, at least 5.5 micrograms per sample, was extracted from PBMCs with Trizol reagent. The percentages of naive CD45RAhigh/CD27high T cells were determined by flow cytometry on a PBMC aliquot from every donor. The cysteine opens and the phenylalanine closes a CDR3 of 13 amino acids. The entry retains the CDR3 DNA only, 39 bases that are in frame from base 1. Reading the germline V gene gives CDR1 LGHNA and CDR2 YNFKEQ. Trimming accounts for 10 bases at V and 2 bases at J, while the number of junction bases matched to no gene is 8.

Library preparation used 5' RACE. Sequencing was performed on an Illumina HiSeq 2500. A second roughly 7 to 12 cycle PCR used a sample-barcoded 5' primer and a J-beta primer mix. Each TCR beta cDNA molecule received a unique molecular identifier from a template-switch 5' adaptor carrying 12 random nucleotides. Each sample yielded at least 2.5 million CDR3-containing paired-end reads. First-strand cDNA was synthesized from all RNA with the Mint cDNA synthesis kit, primed by a TRBC-specific oligonucleotide. Following uracil-DNA glycosylase treatment, a first 18-cycle PCR with universal primers M1SS and BC2_uni_R was performed on all cDNA. The authors' pipeline ran thus. Normalization of each sample was performed by random selection of 1 million high-quality reads, each carrying a distinct molecular identifier. Instead of being binned into consensus sequences, reads that shared molecular identifiers were thrown out. MiTCR, run with a Q25 quality threshold and the strictest error-elimination algorithm, handled CDR3 identification, clonotype clustering and error correction. Lower-bound total TCR beta diversity was estimated with a nonparametric unseen species model using Euler transformation. TCRdb trimmed public reads at Q25 via fastp, called clones via MiXCR and kept in-frame beta chains. Every distinct CDR3 protein forms one entry, paired with its most common genes and DNA. What appears here as the V and J calls and clone size reflects TCRdb's work, not the paper's. Counted in this sample were about 1,500,000 distinct CDR3 sequences; 42% of them appeared once. Approximately 7.9% of the sample lies in the top ten.

This TCR was recovered from a woman in her late teens or twenties in good health. The rearrangement combines TRBV4-2 with TRBJ2-7; TRBD1 matches 7 bases in the middle. Sequencing input: blood. This receptor carries the CDR3 CATSAGTAYEQYF. The DNA is as follows: TGTGCCACCTCGGCAGGGACAGCCTACGAGCAGTACTTC.